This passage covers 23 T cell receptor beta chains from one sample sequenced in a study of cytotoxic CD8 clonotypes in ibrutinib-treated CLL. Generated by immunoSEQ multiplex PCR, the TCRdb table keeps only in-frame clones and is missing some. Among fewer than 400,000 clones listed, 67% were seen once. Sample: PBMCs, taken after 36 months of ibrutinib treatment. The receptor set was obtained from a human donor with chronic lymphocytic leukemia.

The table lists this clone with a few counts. The CDR3 nucleotides are TGTGCCAGCAGCTCCGGGGACGGCTATGGCTACACCTTC. It is translated as CASSSGDGYGYTF. The chain employs TRBV5-5 and TRBJ1-2; D perhaps matches TRBD1 (5 bases). Per germline, CDR1 SGHKS and CDR2 YYEKEE (reference sequence). V was cut by 3 bases and J by 4 bases, with 10 bases left in between. This CDR3 comprises 13 residues. Filled out from reference TRBV5-5 and TRBJ1-2, the complete variable domain reads DAGVTQSPTHLIKTRGQQVTLRCSPISGHKSVSWYQQVLGQGPQFIFQYYEKEERGRGNFPDRFSARQFPNYSSELNVNALLLGDSALYLCASSSGDGYGYTFGSGTRLTVV.

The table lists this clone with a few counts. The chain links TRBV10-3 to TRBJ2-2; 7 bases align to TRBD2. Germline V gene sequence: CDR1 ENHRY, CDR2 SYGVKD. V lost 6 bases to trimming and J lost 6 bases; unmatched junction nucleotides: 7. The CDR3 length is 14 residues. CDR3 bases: TGTGCCATCAGGAACTCAACTAGCGCCGGGGAGCTGTTTTTT. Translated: CAIRNSTSAGELFF.

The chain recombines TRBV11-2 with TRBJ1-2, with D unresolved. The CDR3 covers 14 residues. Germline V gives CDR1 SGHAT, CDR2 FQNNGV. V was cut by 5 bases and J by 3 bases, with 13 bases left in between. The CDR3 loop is CASSPPVQDYGYTF. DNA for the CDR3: TGTGCCAGCAGCCCGCCGGTTCAGGACTATGGCTACACCTTC.

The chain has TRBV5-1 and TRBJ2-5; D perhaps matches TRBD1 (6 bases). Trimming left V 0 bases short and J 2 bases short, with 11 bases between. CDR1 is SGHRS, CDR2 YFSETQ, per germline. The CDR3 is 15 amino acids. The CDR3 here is CASSLAAGDQETQYF. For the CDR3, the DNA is TGCGCCAGCAGCTTGGCGGCAGGGGATCAAGAGACCCAGTACTTC.

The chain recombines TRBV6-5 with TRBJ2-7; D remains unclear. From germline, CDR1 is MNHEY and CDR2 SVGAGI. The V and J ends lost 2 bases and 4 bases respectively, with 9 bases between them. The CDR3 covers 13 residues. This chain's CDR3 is CASSYSVVYEQYF. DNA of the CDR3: TGTGCCAGCAGTTACAGCGTGGTATACGAGCAGTACTTC.

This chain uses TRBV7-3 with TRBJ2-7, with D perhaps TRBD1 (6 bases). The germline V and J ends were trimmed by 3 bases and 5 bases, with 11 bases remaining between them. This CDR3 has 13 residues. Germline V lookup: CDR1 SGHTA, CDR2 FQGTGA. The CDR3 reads CASSFGRGNEQYF. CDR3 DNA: TGTGCCAGCAGCTTTGGCAGGGGTAACGAGCAGTACTTC.

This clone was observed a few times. The CDR3 DNA is TGTGCCAGCAGCTTAGACGGACAGGGGAAAGCAGATACGCAGTATTTT. This codes for CASSLDGQGKADTQYF. This chain uses TRBV11-3 with TRBJ2-3; 9 bases match TRBD1. Germline trimming cut 0 bases from V and 4 bases from J; bases unmatched to any gene: 5. The CDR3 runs 16 residues. The germline V gene encodes CDR1 SGHNT and CDR2 YENEEA.

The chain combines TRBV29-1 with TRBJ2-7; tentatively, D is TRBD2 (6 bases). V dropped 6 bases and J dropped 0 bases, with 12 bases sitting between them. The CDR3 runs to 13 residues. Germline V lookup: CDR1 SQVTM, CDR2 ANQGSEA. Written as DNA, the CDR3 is TGCAGCGTACTAGGCGGGAACTCCTACGAGCAGTACTTC. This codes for CSVLGGNSYEQYF.

CDR3 loop: CASSIVDTGELFF. DNA for the CDR3: TGTGCCAGTAGTATAGTGGACACCGGGGAGCTGTTTTTT. The chain has TRBV19 and TRBJ2-2, with unresolved D. From germline, CDR1 is LNHDA and CDR2 SQIVND (reference sequence). CDR3 length: 13 residues. V lost 1 base and J 3 bases, leaving 3 bases between the germline ends.

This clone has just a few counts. CDR3 loop: CASSQSGEQYF. CDR3 bases: TGCGCCAGCAGCCAGAGTGGCGAGCAGTACTTC. The genes are TRBV5-1 and TRBJ2-7; D is unresolved. CDR3 length equals 11 residues. The germline V and J ends were trimmed by 4 bases and 6 bases, with 8 bases remaining between them. The V gene's germline CDR1 is SGHRS and CDR2 YFSETQ.

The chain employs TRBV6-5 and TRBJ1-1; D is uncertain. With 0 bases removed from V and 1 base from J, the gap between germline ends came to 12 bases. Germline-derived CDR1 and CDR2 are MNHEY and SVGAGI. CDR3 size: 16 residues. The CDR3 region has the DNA TGTGCCAGCAGTTACTCGATGGCCCTGGCGAACACTGAAGCTTTCTTT. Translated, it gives CASSYSMALANTEAFF.

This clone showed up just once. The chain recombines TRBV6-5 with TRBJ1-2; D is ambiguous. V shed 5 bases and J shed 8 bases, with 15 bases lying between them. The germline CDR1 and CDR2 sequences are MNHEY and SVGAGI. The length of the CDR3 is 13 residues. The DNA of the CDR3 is TGTGCCAGCAGTGAGACCGATGCGAGGGGCTACACCTTC. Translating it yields CASSETDARGYTF.

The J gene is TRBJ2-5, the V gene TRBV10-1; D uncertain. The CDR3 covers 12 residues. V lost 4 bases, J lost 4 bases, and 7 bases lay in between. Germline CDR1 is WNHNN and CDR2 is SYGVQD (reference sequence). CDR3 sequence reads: CASSGVGETQYF. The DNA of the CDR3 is TGCGCCAGCAGTGGGGTCGGAGAGACCCAGTACTTC.

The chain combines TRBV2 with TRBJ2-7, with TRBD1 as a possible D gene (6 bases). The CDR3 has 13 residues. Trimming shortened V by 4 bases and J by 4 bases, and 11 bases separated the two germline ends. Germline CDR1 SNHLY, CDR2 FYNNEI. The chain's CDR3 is CASSGTVLYEQYF. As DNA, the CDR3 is TGTGCCAGCAGTGGGACAGTGCTTTACGAGCAGTACTTC.

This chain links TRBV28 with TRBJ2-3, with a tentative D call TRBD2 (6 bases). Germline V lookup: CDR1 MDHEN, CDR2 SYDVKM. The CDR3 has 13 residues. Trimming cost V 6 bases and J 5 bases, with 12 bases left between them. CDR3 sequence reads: CASRRLVLDTQYF. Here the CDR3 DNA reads TGTGCCAGCAGACGACTAGTTCTAGATACGCAGTATTTT.

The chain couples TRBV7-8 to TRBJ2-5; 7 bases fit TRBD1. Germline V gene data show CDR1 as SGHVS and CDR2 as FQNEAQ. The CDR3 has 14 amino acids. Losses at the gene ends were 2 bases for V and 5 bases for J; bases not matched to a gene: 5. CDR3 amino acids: CASSLNAGGETQYF. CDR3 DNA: TGTGCCAGCAGCTTAAATGCAGGGGGTGAGACCCAGTACTTC.

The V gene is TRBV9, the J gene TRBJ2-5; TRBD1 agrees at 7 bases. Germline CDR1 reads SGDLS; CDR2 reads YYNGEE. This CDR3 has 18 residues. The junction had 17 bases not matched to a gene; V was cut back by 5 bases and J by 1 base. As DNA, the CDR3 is TGTGCCAGCAGTATAGGACAGGCGATGTTATACGTCCAAGAGACCCAGTACTTC. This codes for CASSIGQAMLYVQETQYF.

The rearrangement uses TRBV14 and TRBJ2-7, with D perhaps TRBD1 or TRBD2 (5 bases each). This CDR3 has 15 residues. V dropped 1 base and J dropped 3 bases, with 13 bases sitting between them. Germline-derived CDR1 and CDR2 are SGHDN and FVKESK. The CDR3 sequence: CASSQVSDRYYEQYF. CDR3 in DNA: TGTGCCAGCAGCCAAGTTAGCGACAGATACTACGAGCAGTACTTC. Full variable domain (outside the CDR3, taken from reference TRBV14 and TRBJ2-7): EAGVTQFPSHSVIEKGQTVTLRCDPISGHDNLYWYRRVMGKEIKFLLHFVKESKQDESGMPNNRFLAERTGGTYSTLKVQPAELEDSGVYFCASSQVSDRYYEQYFGPGTRLTVT.

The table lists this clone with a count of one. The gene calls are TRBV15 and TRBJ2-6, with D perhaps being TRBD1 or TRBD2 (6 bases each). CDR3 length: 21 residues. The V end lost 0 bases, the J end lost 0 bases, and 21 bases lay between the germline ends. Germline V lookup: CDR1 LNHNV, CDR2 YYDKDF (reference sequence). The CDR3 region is CATSRDSFRGRYLSGANVLTF. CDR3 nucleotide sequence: TGTGCCACCAGCAGAGATTCTTTCCGGGGGCGTTACCTCTCTGGGGCCAACGTCCTGACTTTC.

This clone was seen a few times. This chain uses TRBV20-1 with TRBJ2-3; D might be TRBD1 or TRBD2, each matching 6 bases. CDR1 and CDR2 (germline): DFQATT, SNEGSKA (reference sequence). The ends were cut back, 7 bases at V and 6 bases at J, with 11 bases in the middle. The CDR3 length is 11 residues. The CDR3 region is CSGGGLDTQYF. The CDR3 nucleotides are TGCAGTGGAGGGGGGTTGGATACGCAGTATTTT.

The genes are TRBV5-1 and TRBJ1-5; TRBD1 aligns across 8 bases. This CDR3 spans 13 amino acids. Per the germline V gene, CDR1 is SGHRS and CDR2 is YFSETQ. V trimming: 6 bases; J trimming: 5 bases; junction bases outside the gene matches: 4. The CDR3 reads CASKDRDDQPQHF. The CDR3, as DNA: TGCGCCAGCAAGGACAGGGATGATCAGCCCCAGCATTTT.

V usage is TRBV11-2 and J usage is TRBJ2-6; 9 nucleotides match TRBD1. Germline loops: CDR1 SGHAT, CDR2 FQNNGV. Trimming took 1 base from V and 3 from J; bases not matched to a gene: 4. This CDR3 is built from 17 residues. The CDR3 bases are TGTGCCAGCAGCTTAGGGGACAGGGTAAGTGGGGCCAACGTCCTGACTTTC. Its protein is CASSLGDRVSGANVLTF. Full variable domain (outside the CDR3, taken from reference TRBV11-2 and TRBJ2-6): EAGVAQSPRYKIIEKRQSVAFWCNPISGHATLYWYQQILGQGPKLLIQFQNNGVVDDSQLPKDRFSAERLKGVDSTLKIQPAKLEDSAVYLCASSLGDRVSGANVLTFGAGSRLTVL.

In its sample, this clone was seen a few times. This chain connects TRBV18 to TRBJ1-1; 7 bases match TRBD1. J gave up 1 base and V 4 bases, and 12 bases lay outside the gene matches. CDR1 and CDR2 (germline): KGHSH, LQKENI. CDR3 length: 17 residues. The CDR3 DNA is TGTGCCAGCTCACGTACGAGCAGGGGGAATCGGAACACTGAAGCTTTCTTT. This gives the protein CASSRTSRGNRNTEAFF.